One and the same sample provided the 22 T cell receptor beta chains below, sequenced in a study of cytomegalovirus exposure and HLA in healthy donors. The PCR had 60 Vbeta and 13 Jbeta primers. TCRdb keeps only in-frame clones here, not all; method: immunoSEQ multiplex PCR. The sample yields some 92,000 clones, around 75% seen once. The sequencing sample was made of PBMCs. These TCRs come from a man aged 18-30 years in good health and CMV-seropositive.

The chain carries TRBV14 and TRBJ1-5; D call uncertain. Trimming left V 9 bases short and J 4 bases short, with 13 bases between. From germline, CDR1 is SGHDN and CDR2 FVKESK. The CDR3 is 13 amino acids. CDR3 sequence (DNA): TGTGCCAGGGTGGTAGAGGATAATCAGCCCCAGCATTTT. Translation gives CARVVEDNQPQHF.

There are a few counts of this clone. The rearrangement links TRBV27 to TRBJ1-1, with 7 bases matching TRBD1. Trimming cost V 7 bases and J 1 base; bases outside gene matches: 12. CDR1 is MNHEY, CDR2 SMNVEV, per germline (reference sequence). This CDR3 comprises 16 residues. The chain's CDR3 is CASNPDRVSPNTEAFF. Written as DNA, the CDR3 is TGTGCCAGCAATCCTGACAGGGTATCCCCGAACACTGAAGCTTTCTTT.

V gene TRBV6-1 combines with J gene TRBJ2-3; D might be TRBD1 (5 bases). Per the germline V gene, CDR1 is MNHNS and CDR2 is SASEGT. Trimming took 2 bases from V and 3 from J, leaving 9 bases between them. The CDR3 has 14 amino acids. CDR3 coding DNA: TGTGCCAGCAGTGAATGGGGCAATACAGATACGCAGTATTTT. This translates into CASSEWGNTDTQYF.

The gene calls are TRBV13 and TRBJ1-4, with a possible D match to TRBD1 (5 bases). This CDR3 has 16 residues. Trimming removed 1 base from V and 7 bases from J, with 16 bases in between. From germline, CDR1 is PRHDT and CDR2 FYEKMQ (reference sequence). The CDR3 protein is CASSLEGDGLGEKLFF. DNA of the CDR3: TGTGCCAGCAGCTTAGAAGGGGATGGGTTGGGTGAAAAACTGTTTTTT.

The rearrangement joins TRBV9 to TRBJ1-4; TRBD1 might be the D (5 bases). The CDR3 length is 16 residues. The germline CDR1 and CDR2 sequences are SGDLS and YYNGEE. V lost 3 bases and J 7 bases, leaving 19 bases between the germline ends. CDR3 amino acids: CASSAHDGGSGEKLFF. For the CDR3, the DNA is TGTGCCAGCAGCGCTCACGATGGGGGGTCGGGTGAAAAACTGTTTTTT.

The V and J genes are TRBV7-9 and TRBJ2-5; 9 positions agree with TRBD2. CDR1 and CDR2 from the germline V gene are SEHNR and FQNEAQ (reference sequence). This CDR3 has 16 amino acids. V gave up 5 bases and J gave up 2 bases; unmatched junction bases: 9. CDR3 protein: CASSPRSGGKQETQYF. Written as DNA, the CDR3 is TGTGCCAGCAGCCCTCGTAGCGGGGGAAAACAAGAGACCCAGTACTTC.

This rearrangement joins TRBV11-3 to TRBJ1-1; a weak D match, TRBD1 (5 bases). Germline values: CDR1 SGHNT, CDR2 YENEEA. There are 13 residues in the CDR3. V dropped 6 bases and J dropped 0 bases, with 8 bases sitting between them. CDR3: CASSKGVNTEAFF. CDR3 bases: TGTGCCAGCAGTAAAGGGGTGAACACTGAAGCTTTCTTT.

This chain links TRBV7-8 with TRBJ1-2; 9 nucleotides line up with TRBD1. V shed 5 bases and J 4 bases; nucleotides not matched to a gene: 8. This CDR3 contains 15 residues. Germline V lookup: CDR1 SGHVS, CDR2 FQNEAQ. The CDR3 nucleotides are TGTGCCAGCAGCCCGACCGGGACAGGGAGCTATGGCTACACCTTC. This translates into CASSPTGTGSYGYTF.

The chain carries TRBV29-1 and TRBJ2-2; 10 nucleotides agree with TRBD1. J was trimmed by 3 bases and V by 6 bases; bases with no gene match: 10. The CDR3 is 16 residues long. From germline, CDR1 is SQVTM and CDR2 ANQGSEA. This chain's CDR3 is CSVASGTGAHTGELFF. In DNA, the CDR3 is TGCAGCGTGGCCTCCGGGACAGGGGCGCACACCGGGGAGCTGTTTTTT.

This clone has a handful of counts. The J gene is TRBJ2-6, the V gene TRBV19; TRBD1 matches at 8 bases. Germline trimming cut 4 bases from V and 2 bases from J; bases unmatched to any gene: 7. This CDR3 has 17 amino acids. Per the germline V gene, CDR1 is LNHDA and CDR2 is SQIVND (reference sequence). In nucleotides, the CDR3 is TGTGCCAGTAGTAATGGCAGGGGGCCGACTGGGGCCAACGTCCTGACTTTC. Residues: CASSNGRGPTGANVLTF.

As to this clone: Additional DNA sequences in this sample encode the identical CDR3. This chain uses TRBV5-1 with TRBJ2-5; D may be TRBD2 (6 bases). The V gene's germline CDR1 is SGHRS and CDR2 YFSETQ. The CDR3 runs 14 residues. Trimming pared 4 bases from V and 2 bases from J, leaving 12 bases between. This CDR3 reads CASSPGTSQETQYF. The CDR3 coding sequence is TGCGCCAGCAGCCCAGGGACTTCACAAGAGACCCAGTACTTC.

This clone was recorded once. The V call is TRBV2, the J call TRBJ2-2; tentatively, D is TRBD1 (5 bases). V was pared by 6 bases and J by 4 bases, with 15 bases between. The CDR3 runs to 15 residues. Germline V gene sequence: CDR1 SNHLY, CDR2 FYNNEI. The CDR3 sequence: CASRGKAGPTGELFF. The CDR3 DNA follows: TGTGCCAGCAGGGGGAAGGCAGGGCCCACCGGGGAGCTGTTTTTT.

As to this clone: One junction end does not reproduce the germline sequence, and a read error may be involved. This chain joins TRBV7-8 and TRBJ1-1; D remains unclear. The CDR3 is 17 residues long. Germline V gives CDR1 SGHVS, CDR2 FQNEAQ. CDR3 sequence: CASSRHHTGSLKTEAFF. The CDR3 DNA reads as TGTGCCAGCAGCCGTCATCATACGGGGAGTTTGAAAACTGAAGCTTTCTTT.

The chain carries TRBV2 and TRBJ1-2, with D possibly TRBD1 on 6 matching bases. V shed 4 bases and J shed 5 bases, with 17 bases lying between them. There are 15 residues in the CDR3. CDR1 SNHLY and CDR2 FYNNEI come from the germline V gene. In DNA, the CDR3 is TGTGCCAGCAGTGTCGCCGAGCTGACAGGTTATGGCTACACCTTC. Its translation: CASSVAELTGYGYTF.

The genes are TRBV27 and TRBJ2-7; no clear D gene. V shed 1 base and J shed 3 bases, with 13 bases lying between them. Germline lookup yields CDR1 MNHEY and CDR2 SMNVEV (reference sequence). The CDR3 is made up of 15 amino acids. CDR3 nucleotides: TGTGCCAGCAGTTTATTACAGCCCACGCTCTACGAGCAGTACTTC. Its protein product is CASSLLQPTLYEQYF.

This clone was recorded many times. Other DNA sequences of this sample code for an identical CDR3. The chain has TRBV6-1 and TRBJ1-6; possibly TRBD1 for D (6 bases). Germline V gene data show CDR1 as MNHNS and CDR2 as SASEGT. CDR3 length: 17 residues. Trimming stripped 1 base from V and 0 bases from J, with 10 bases between. CDR3 in DNA: TGTGCCAGCAGTGAAGTAGGGGGTAGCTCCTATAATTCACCCCTCCACTTT. Its translation is CASSEVGGSSYNSPLHF.

The chain has TRBV11-2 and TRBJ2-7; TRBD2 is a possible D gene (6 bases). V lost 0 bases to trimming and J lost 3 bases, with 9 bases between them. Germline CDR1 reads SGHAT; CDR2 reads FQNNGV. There are 14 residues in the CDR3. The CDR3 loop reads CASSLEGGGYEQYF. Written as DNA, the CDR3 is TGTGCCAGCAGCTTAGAGGGGGGAGGCTACGAGCAGTACTTC.

This chain joins TRBV7-2 and TRBJ2-7, with 8 bases lining up with TRBD2. The CDR3 spans 15 residues. The germline V gene has CDR1 SGHTA and CDR2 FQGNSA. V was pared by 4 bases and J by 4 bases, with 9 bases of the junction left unmatched. CDR3 sequence: CASSYSWSGGYEQYF. As DNA, the CDR3 is TGTGCCAGCAGCTACTCCTGGAGCGGGGGATACGAGCAGTACTTC.

The V gene is TRBV1, the J gene TRBJ2-7; TRBD2 is the table's D call and was not checked against the DNA. TRBV1 is a pseudogene locus. The CDR3 extends over 15 amino acids. CDR3 sequence reads: CTSSQDRLALYEQYF. CDR3 coding DNA: TGCACCAGCAGCCAAGATCGGCTAGCGCTCTACGAGCAGTACTTC.

The chain has TRBV28 and TRBJ2-6; 11 bases are a match to TRBD1. Trimming cost V 5 bases and J 0 bases; bases outside gene matches: 0. The germline gives CDR1 MDHEN, CDR2 SYDVKM. This CDR3 is built from 16 residues. CDR3 coding DNA: TGTGCCAGCAGTGGGACAGGGGGCTCTGGGGCCAACGTCCTGACTTTC. Translating gives CASSGTGGSGANVLTF.

The chain combines TRBV14 with TRBJ2-7; D is ambiguous. Germline lookup yields CDR1 SGHDN and CDR2 FVKESK. There are 13 residues in the CDR3. V was cut by 4 bases and J by 6 bases, with 13 bases left in between. The CDR3 region is CASSPRQRSEQYF. DNA of the CDR3: TGTGCCAGCAGCCCCCGACAACGCAGCGAGCAGTACTTC.

V gene TRBV2 combines with J gene TRBJ2-5, with D possibly being TRBD2 (6 bases). The end of the DNA is better explained by TRBJ2-7, so the J call may be wrong. This CDR3 region has 15 residues. Germline CDR1 SNHLY, CDR2 FYNNEI. CDR3 sequence: CASGGLKGTGYEQYF. In nucleotides, the CDR3 is TGTGCCAGTGGGGGGTTGAAGGGTACTGGCTACGAGCAGTACTTC.